These T cell receptor beta chains were read from a single sample in a study of Graves' ophthalmopathy and Graves' hyperthyroidism. MiXCR was run by TCRdb on the multiplex PCR reads, yielding one entry per CDR3 protein. The sample lists 300,000 to 400,000 distinct CDR3 sequences, roughly 17% occurring once. Source material: peripheral blood. All receptors come from an adult man with Graves' ophthalmopathy. The CDR3 runs from the conserved cysteine through the conserved F or W. D genes are given only for firm matches. Clone size is stated in some rows and not others, as once, few, many or a class when expanded.

size	V	J	D	DNA	CDR3
many	TRBV5-1	TRBJ2-2	.	TGCGCCAGTAGGACGGGGATCGCGAACACCGGGGAGCTGTTTTTT	CASRTGIANTGELFF
many	TRBV25-1	TRBJ2-3	.	TGTGCCAGCAGTGAATGGGGTAGGACAGATACGCAGTATTTT	CASSEWGRTDTQYF
many	TRBV6-1	TRBJ2-7	TRBD1	TGTGCCAGCAGTGAAGGGACAGGGGGCTACGAGCAGTACTTC	CASSEGTGGYEQYF
many	TRBV12-3/TRBV12-4	TRBJ2-2	TRBD1	TGTGCCAGCAGAGGACAGGCGAACACCGGGGAGCTGTTTTTT	CASRGQANTGELFF
many	TRBV7-8	TRBJ2-5	TRBD1	TGTGCCAGCAGCTTAATTAGGAGGGGACAGGGGCCGGGAGAGACCCAGTACTTC	CASSLIRRGQGPGETQYF
many	TRBV30	TRBJ2-7	TRBD2	TGTGCCTGGAGTGTACGGGCTAGCGGGAGTTACGAGCAGTACTTC	CAWSVRASGSYEQYF
many	TRBV29-1	TRBJ2-7	TRBD1	TGCAGCGTCGGAATAACCGGGACAGGGACCCACGAGCAGTACTTC	CSVGITGTGTHEQYF
many	TRBV6-5	TRBJ2-5	TRBD1	TGTGCCAGCAGTTCTTGGGACAGCATACAAGAGACCCAGTACTTC	CASSSWDSIQETQYF
many	TRBV20-1	TRBJ2-5	.	TGCAGTGCTAGAGATCAGCGACACCTCCGAGAGACCCAGTACTTC	CSARDQRHLRETQYF
many	TRBV9	TRBJ1-1	.	TGTGCCAGCAGCGTAGCCCCTTCGATGAACACTGAAGCTTTCTTT	CASSVAPSMNTEAFF
many	TRBV11-2	TRBJ2-7	.	TGTGCCAGCAGCCTTGGACAGATCTACGAGCAGTACTTC	CASSLGQIYEQYF
.	TRBV6-5	TRBJ1-2	.	TGTGCCAGCAGTTACTTGGCGACAGCTAACTATGGCTACACCTTC	CASSYLATANYGYTF
.	TRBV30	TRBJ2-2	TRBD2	TGTGCCTGGAGTCTTAGTCTAGCGGGAGACGGCACCGGGGAGCTGTTTTTT	CAWSLSLAGDGTGELFF
many	TRBV6-1	TRBJ1-6	.	TGTGCCAGCACCCGGGCAAAGAATTCACCCCTCCACTTT	CASTRAKNSPLHF
many	TRBV29-1	TRBJ2-5	.	TGCAGCGTTGTCCCGGGCAGTGGGGAGACCCAGTACTTC	CSVVPGSGETQYF
.	TRBV27	TRBJ1-1	.	TGTGCCAGCAGTTTTGGGAGTTTTCGTGGGAAGGATAGTGGTGAAGCTTTCTTT	CASSFGSFRGKDSGEAFF
many	TRBV20-1	TRBJ2-7	.	TGCAGTGGGGGGGGGCCCCTCGGTGACGAGCAGTACTTC	CSGGGPLGDEQYF
many	TRBV10-3	TRBJ2-5	.	TGTGCCATCAGTAACGGACACCCCGACCAAGAGACCCAGTACTTC	CAISNGHPDQETQYF
many	TRBV5-1	TRBJ2-7	TRBD2	TGCGCCAGCAGCTTGTGGGCTAGCGGGAACTACGAGCAGTACTTC	CASSLWASGNYEQYF
many	TRBV6-2/TRBV6-3	TRBJ1-1	.	TGTGCCAGCAGTTACTCGGCAGGGGCTACGAACACTGAAGCTTTCTTT	CASSYSAGATNTEAFF
many	TRBV6-1	TRBJ2-7	TRBD2	TGTGCCAGCAGTGGCGGGGGACTAGCGGGGGTAACCTACGAGCAGTACTTC	CASSGGGLAGVTYEQYF
.	TRBV12-3/TRBV12-4	TRBJ2-6	.	TGTGCCAGCACCCATAGGGTAGGCTCTGGGGCCAACGTCCTGACTTTC	CASTHRVGSGANVLTF
many	TRBV12-3/TRBV12-4	TRBJ1-6	.	TGTGCCAGCAGCTCGACACGCAGACAAACTAGGGGCGTGTCCCTCCACTTT	CASSSTRRQTRGVSLHF
few	TRBV3-1	TRBJ2-7	.	.	CASSQDSAPGRDIYEQYF
few	TRBV18	TRBJ1-1	.	TGTGCCAGCTCACCACAAGGTTCGAACACTGAAGCTTTCTTT	CASSPQGSNTEAFF
many	TRBV20-1	TRBJ1-2	.	TGCAGTGCTACAGGGTATATCTATGGCTACACCTTC	CSATGYIYGYTF
many	TRBV27	TRBJ2-5	.	TGTGCCAGCAGTTTACCTCAGGATTGGGAGACCCAGTACTTC	CASSLPQDWETQYF